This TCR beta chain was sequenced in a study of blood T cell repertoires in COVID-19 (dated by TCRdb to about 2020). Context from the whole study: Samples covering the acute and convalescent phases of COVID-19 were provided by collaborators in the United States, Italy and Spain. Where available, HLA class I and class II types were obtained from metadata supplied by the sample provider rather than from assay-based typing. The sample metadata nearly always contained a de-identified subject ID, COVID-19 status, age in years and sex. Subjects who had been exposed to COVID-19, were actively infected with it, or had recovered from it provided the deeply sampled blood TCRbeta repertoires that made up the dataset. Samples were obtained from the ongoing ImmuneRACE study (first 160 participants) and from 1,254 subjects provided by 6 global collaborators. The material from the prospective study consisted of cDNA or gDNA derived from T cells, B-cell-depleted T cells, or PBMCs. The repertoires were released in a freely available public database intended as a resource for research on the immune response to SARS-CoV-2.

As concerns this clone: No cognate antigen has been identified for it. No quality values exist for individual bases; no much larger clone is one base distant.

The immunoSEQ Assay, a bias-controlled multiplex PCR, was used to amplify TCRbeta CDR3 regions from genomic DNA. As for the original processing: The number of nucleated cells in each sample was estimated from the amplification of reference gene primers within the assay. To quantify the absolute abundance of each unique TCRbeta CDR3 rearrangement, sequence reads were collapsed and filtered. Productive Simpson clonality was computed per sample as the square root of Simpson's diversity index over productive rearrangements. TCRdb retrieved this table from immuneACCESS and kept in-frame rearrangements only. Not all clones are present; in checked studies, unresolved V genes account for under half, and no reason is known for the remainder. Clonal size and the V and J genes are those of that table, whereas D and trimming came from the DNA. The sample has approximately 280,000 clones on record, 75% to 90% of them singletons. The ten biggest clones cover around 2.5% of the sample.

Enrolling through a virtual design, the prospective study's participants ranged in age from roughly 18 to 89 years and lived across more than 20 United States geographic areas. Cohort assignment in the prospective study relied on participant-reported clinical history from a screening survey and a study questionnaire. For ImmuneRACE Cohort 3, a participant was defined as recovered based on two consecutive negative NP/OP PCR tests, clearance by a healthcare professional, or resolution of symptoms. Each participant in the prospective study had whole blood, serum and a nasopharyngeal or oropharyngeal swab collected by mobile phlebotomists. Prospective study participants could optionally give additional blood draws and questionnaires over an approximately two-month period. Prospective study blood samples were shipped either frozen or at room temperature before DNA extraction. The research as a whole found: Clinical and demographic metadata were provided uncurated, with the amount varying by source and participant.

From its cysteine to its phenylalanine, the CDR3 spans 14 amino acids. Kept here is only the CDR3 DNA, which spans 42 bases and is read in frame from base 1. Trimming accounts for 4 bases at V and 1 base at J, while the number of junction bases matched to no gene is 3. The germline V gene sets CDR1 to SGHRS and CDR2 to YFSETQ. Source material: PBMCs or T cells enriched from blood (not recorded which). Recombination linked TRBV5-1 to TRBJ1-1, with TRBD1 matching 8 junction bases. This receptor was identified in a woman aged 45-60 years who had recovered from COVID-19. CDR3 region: CASSQGTGNTEAFF. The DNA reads TGCGCCAGCAGCCAAGGGACAGGGAACACTGAAGCTTTCTTT.